One and the same sample provided the 26 T cell receptor beta chains below, sequenced in a study of CD8 T cells in ankylosing spondylitis. General study findings and limits: Characteristic, it appeared, of ankylosing spondylitis blood was a TCR beta motif of eight highly homologous variants.

Their recognized antigens are unknown. TCRdb processed the 5' RACE reads anew with MiXCR; each CDR3 protein has one entry. Of a few hundred thousand distinct CDR3 sequences listed, around 19% are singletons. Sequencing was performed on blood, either unsorted or a sorted T cell fraction (not recorded which). The receptors were sampled from a male donor with ankylosing spondylitis.

The sample holds a few counts of this clonotype. V gene TRBV20-1 combines with J gene TRBJ2-7; tentatively, D is TRBD2 (6 bases). V gave up 1 base and J gave up 2 bases, with 9 bases separating them. This CDR3 spans 13 amino acids. Germline assignment: CDR1 DFQATT and CDR2 SNEGSKA (reference sequence). CDR3 coding DNA: TGCAGTGCTAGAGGGCCGGGGGCCTACGAGCAGTACTTC. Its translation: CSARGPGAYEQYF.

The chain employs TRBV27 and TRBJ2-7; D is undetermined. Trimming removed 4 bases at V and 3 bases at J, with 13 bases between. The CDR3 is made up of 14 amino acids. Per the germline V gene, CDR1 is MNHEY and CDR2 is SMNVEV (reference sequence). The CDR3 loop reads CASSSPPDIYEQYF. The CDR3 nucleotides are TGTGCCAGCAGTTCCCCCCCCGATATCTACGAGCAGTACTTC.

This clonotype was counted once. The chain couples TRBV27 to TRBJ2-1, with 11 bases fitting TRBD1. This CDR3 spans 15 amino acids. Germline V gene sequence: CDR1 MNHEY, CDR2 SMNVEV (reference sequence). The V and J ends lost 5 bases and 4 bases, in that order; junction bases with no gene match: 4. DNA of the CDR3: TGTGCCAGCAGTCCCGGGACAGGGGGTTACAATGAGCAGTTCTTC. Translation gives CASSPGTGGYNEQFF.

The genes are TRBV7-3 and TRBJ2-2; 12 nucleotides line up with TRBD1. V trimming: 5 bases; J trimming: 2 bases; junction bases outside the gene matches: 6. Germline-derived CDR1 and CDR2 are SGHTA and FQGTGA. This CDR3 has 17 residues. The CDR3 DNA sequence: TGTGCCAGCAGCCCGGGACAGGGGGCAATTAACACCGGGGAGCTGTTTTTT. Its protein product is CASSPGQGAINTGELFF.

The chain has TRBV11-2 and TRBJ2-1; TRBD2 matches at 9 bases. From germline, CDR1 is SGHAT and CDR2 FQNNGV. Germline trimming cut 11 bases from V and 6 bases from J; bases unmatched to any gene: 14. The CDR3 extends over 15 amino acids. The CDR3 spells CACLFERGVGNEQFF. In DNA form, the CDR3 reads TGTGCCTGTCTTTTCGAGCGGGGGGTGGGCAATGAGCAGTTCTTC.

The chain joins TRBV4-1 to TRBJ2-7; 8 nucleotides match TRBD2. The CDR3 is 14 amino acids. V dropped 2 bases and J dropped 5; count of bases not matched to a gene: 5. Germline assignment: CDR1 MGHRA and CDR2 YSYEKL. CDR3 in DNA: TGCGCCAGCAGCCAAACGACTAGCGTGGACGAGCAGTACTTC. It codes for CASSQTTSVDEQYF.

This clonotype was recorded many times. V usage is TRBV28 and J usage is TRBJ1-6; D is perhaps TRBD1 (5 bases). The CDR3 has 13 residues. CDR1 is MDHEN and CDR2 is SYDVKM in the germline V gene. V gave up 6 bases and J gave up 9 bases, with 12 bases separating them. The CDR3 protein is CASSSPGRSPLHF. The CDR3 DNA reads TGTGCCAGCAGCTCACCAGGGCGTTCACCCCTCCACTTT.

V usage is TRBV6-1 and J usage is TRBJ1-2; D may be TRBD1 (6 bases). Germline V gene data show CDR1 as MNHNS and CDR2 as SASEGT. The CDR3 spans 16 residues. Trimming stripped 6 bases from V and 2 bases from J, with 19 bases between. The CDR3 here is CASSPLRGSSNYGYTF. CDR3 coding DNA: TGTGCCAGCAGCCCCTTGAGGGGGTCCAGCAACTATGGCTACACCTTC.

This chain links TRBV6-5 with TRBJ1-1; D call uncertain. V was cut by 0 bases and J by 1 base, with 15 bases left in between. In germline, CDR1 is MNHEY, CDR2 SVGAGI. There are 17 residues in the CDR3. The CDR3 here is CASSYSVAAGANTEAFF. The CDR3 DNA is TGTGCCAGCAGTTACTCGGTGGCCGCCGGTGCGAACACTGAAGCTTTCTTT.

V is TRBV11-2 and J is TRBJ2-3; 9 bases line up with TRBD2. CDR1 is SGHAT and CDR2 is FQNNGV in the germline V gene. This CDR3 region has 17 residues. V lost 1 base to trimming and J lost 2 bases; unmatched junction nucleotides: 7. The CDR3 DNA is TGTGCCAGCAGCTTAGTGTTTAGCGGGGGTTACACAGATACGCAGTATTTT. Protein product: CASSLVFSGGYTDTQYF.

A few counts support this clonotype. This rearrangement joins TRBV29-1 to TRBJ1-1; D unclear. The CDR3 length is 15 residues. Germline assignment: CDR1 SQVTM and CDR2 ANQGSEA. Deletions cut 0 bases from V and 1 base from J, with 12 bases between. The CDR3 loop is CSVEELFSQNTEAFF. The CDR3, as DNA: TGCAGCGTTGAAGAGTTGTTTAGCCAGAACACTGAAGCTTTCTTT.

V gene TRBV5-6 combines with J gene TRBJ2-2; 12 nucleotides match TRBD2. Trimming removed 4 bases from V and 4 bases from J; junction bases left unmatched: 5. The CDR3 extends over 16 amino acids. Germline assignment: CDR1 SGHDT and CDR2 YYEEEE. This chain's CDR3 is CASSEGLAGLTGELFF. CDR3 coding DNA: TGTGCCAGCAGCGAGGGACTAGCGGGCCTCACCGGGGAGCTGTTTTTT.

The table lists this clonotype with many counts. The rearrangement joins TRBV28 to TRBJ1-2; 7 bases align to TRBD1. The length of the CDR3 is 13 residues. Trimming removed 5 bases from V and 4 bases from J; junction bases left unmatched: 4. The germline V gene has CDR1 MDHEN and CDR2 SYDVKM. This CDR3 reads CASSPTGAYGYTF. CDR3 coding DNA: TGTGCCAGCAGTCCAACAGGGGCCTATGGCTACACCTTC.

The rearrangement uses TRBV7-3 and TRBJ2-1; D unresolved. The V gene's germline CDR1 is SGHTA and CDR2 FQGTGA. The CDR3 runs 14 residues. The ends were cut back, 0 bases at V and 3 bases at J, with 6 bases in the middle. The CDR3, as DNA: TGTGCCAGCAGCTTAACGGTGGGCTACAATGAGCAGTTCTTC. Its translation is CASSLTVGYNEQFF.

This chain joins TRBV18 and TRBJ2-1, with D tentatively TRBD2 (6 bases). Germline CDR1 KGHSH, CDR2 LQKENI. This CDR3 region has 16 residues. V was clipped by 2 bases and J by 8 bases, with 19 bases between them. The CDR3 nucleotides read TGTGCCAGCTCACCATGGGGGGAGAACTTCGGGGATGAGCAGTTCTTC. Residues: CASSPWGENFGDEQFF.

This clonotype was observed a few times. The rearrangement links TRBV30 to TRBJ2-7; no definite D call. Trimming stripped 6 bases from V and 5 bases from J, with 8 bases between. The CDR3 sequence is 10 residues long. Looked up from germline, CDR1 is GTSNPN and CDR2 is SVGIG (reference sequence). This chain's CDR3 is CACHSHEQYF. In DNA form, the CDR3 reads TGTGCCTGCCATTCCCACGAGCAGTACTTC.

This rearrangement joins TRBV15 to TRBJ1-4; possible D gene TRBD1, 5 bases. The CDR3 has 16 amino acids. Trimming took off 0 bases at V and 7 bases at J, with 15 bases between the two ends. The germline V gene has CDR1 LNHNV and CDR2 YYDKDF (reference sequence). CDR3 in DNA: TGTGCCACCAGCAGAGATAGAGGGCAGGGTAGTGAAAAACTGTTTTTT. This sequence encodes CATSRDRGQGSEKLFF.

The chain has TRBV7-9 and TRBJ2-1; D unclear. The CDR3 consists of 13 residues. V was pared by 2 bases and J by 5 bases, with 7 bases between. Germline values: CDR1 SEHNR, CDR2 FQNEAQ (reference sequence). The CDR3, as DNA: TGTGCCAGCAGCTTAATTTTGGACAATGAGCAGTTCTTC. Translating it yields CASSLILDNEQFF.

This clonotype was counted ten times or more. V is TRBV12-3 or TRBV12-4 and J is TRBJ1-1; D call uncertain. This CDR3 is 14 amino acids long. V lost 5 bases and J 1 base, leaving 11 bases between the germline ends. The CDR3 DNA is TGTGCCAGCAGTGTCGGACCGACGAACACTGAAGCTTTCTTT. Its translation: CASSVGPTNTEAFF.

The chain is built from TRBV4-1 and TRBJ2-7; 8 nucleotides align to TRBD2. Germline CDR1 is MGHRA and CDR2 is YSYEKL. Germline trimming cut 1 base from V and 3 bases from J; bases unmatched to any gene: 5. This CDR3 has 15 amino acids. The CDR3 DNA reads TGCGCCAGCAGCCAAGGGAGCGGGGGAGTCTACGAGCAGTACTTC. Its translation is CASSQGSGGVYEQYF.

The genes are TRBV6-1 and TRBJ2-2, with 8 bases fitting TRBD2. Germline trimming cut 6 bases from V and 4 bases from J; bases unmatched to any gene: 4. In germline, CDR1 is MNHNS, CDR2 SASEGT. The CDR3 spans 14 residues. CDR3 sequence reads: CASSMTSATGELFF. The DNA of the CDR3 is TGTGCCAGCAGCATGACTAGCGCCACCGGGGAGCTGTTTTTT.

This clonotype was recorded a few times. The chain employs TRBV7-6 and TRBJ2-1, with 8 bases fitting TRBD1. CDR3 length: 17 residues. V dropped 5 bases and J dropped 3; count of bases not matched to a gene: 12. CDR1 and CDR2 from the germline V gene are SGHVS and FNYEAQ. CDR3: CASSQGNGTGYYNEQFF. The CDR3 region has the DNA TGTGCCAGCAGCCAGGGAAATGGGACAGGTTACTACAATGAGCAGTTCTTC.

V usage is TRBV9 and J usage is TRBJ2-7; 8 bases map to TRBD1. The CDR3 has 16 amino acids. The germline V gene encodes CDR1 SGDLS and CDR2 YYNGEE. V was pared by 0 bases and J by 2 bases, with 7 bases of the junction left unmatched. CDR3 amino acids: CASSVVGTGPPYEQYF. The CDR3 nucleotides read TGTGCCAGCAGCGTAGTGGGGACAGGCCCACCCTACGAGCAGTACTTC. Full variable domain (remainder filled in from reference TRBV9 and TRBJ2-7): DSGVTQTPKHLITATGQRVTLRCSPRSGDLSVYWYQQSLDQGLQFLIQYYNGEERAKGNILERFSAQQFPDLHSELNLSSLELGDSALYFCASSVVGTGPPYEQYFGPGTRLTVT.

This clonotype was seen a few times. The chain recombines TRBV12-3 or TRBV12-4 with TRBJ2-1; D is possibly TRBD2 (7 bases). The CDR3 is made up of 14 amino acids. The V end lost 6 bases, the J end lost 8 bases, and 17 bases lay between the germline ends. CDR3 bases: TGTGCCAGCAGCCCCGGGGAGGGGGGCGATGAGCAGTTCTTC. Translation: CASSPGEGGDEQFF.

This clonotype was counted at least ten times. J is TRBJ2-2 and V is TRBV7-9; weak D call: TRBD2 (5 bases). This CDR3 is 15 amino acids long. V lost 0 bases and J 5 bases, leaving 10 bases between the germline ends. Germline V lookup: CDR1 SEHNR, CDR2 FQNEAQ (reference sequence). The DNA for the CDR3 is TGTGCCAGCAGCTTAGCTGGGAGACGTACCGGGGAGCTGTTTTTT. This gives the protein CASSLAGRRTGELFF. Together with reference TRBV7-9 and TRBJ2-2, the CDR3 gives the full variable domain: DTGVSQNPRHKITKRGQNVTFRCDPISEHNRLYWYRQTLGQGPEFLTYFQNEAQLEKSRLLSDRFSAERPKGSFSTLEIQRTEQGDSAMYLCASSLAGRRTGELFFGEGSRLTVL.

This clonotype was seen a handful of times. The V and J genes are TRBV7-9 and TRBJ2-7, with D perhaps TRBD1 (5 bases). CDR3 length: 13 residues. Germline CDR1 SEHNR, CDR2 FQNEAQ (reference sequence). With 5 bases removed from V and 3 bases from J, the gap between germline ends came to 11 bases. In DNA, the CDR3 is TGTGCCAGCAGCGACAGAGACAACTACGAGCAGTACTTC. This gives the protein CASSDRDNYEQYF.